A single sample is the source of the 4 T cell receptor beta chains below, sequenced in a study of blood T cell repertoires in COVID-19. The repertoire was sequenced with immunoSEQ multiplex PCR; TCRdb's copy has only in-frame clones and lacks some. Of approximately 140,000 clones listed, around nine tenths were seen once; the top ten hold 1.2%. The specimen sequenced was PBMCs or T cells enriched from blood (not recorded which). The receptors shown here come from a woman under 40 with acute COVID-19.

V usage is TRBV28 and J usage is TRBJ2-7, with TRBD2 identical over 8 bases. J lost 5 bases, V lost 10 bases, and 13 bases had no gene match. The CDR3 has 14 residues. CDR1 and CDR2 (germline): MDHEN, SYDVKM. The CDR3 here is CAIKQSGSPDEQYF. CDR3 nucleotide sequence: TGTGCCATCAAACAAAGCGGGAGCCCGGACGAGCAGTACTTC.

CDR3 nucleotides: TGTGCCAGCAGCTTTACAGGGTCGGGTGATACGCAGTATTTT. Translation: CASSFTGSGDTQYF. J is TRBJ2-3 and V is TRBV7-9, with D perhaps TRBD1 (6 bases). The CDR3 has 14 residues. Germline-derived CDR1 and CDR2 are SEHNR and FQNEAQ (reference sequence). V lost 3 bases and J 6 bases, leaving 13 bases between the germline ends.

The CDR3 DNA sequence: TGTGCCAGCAGGAAAACAGGGGGCGCGAATCAGCCCCAGCATTTT. Protein product: CASRKTGGANQPQHF. The chain combines TRBV28 with TRBJ1-5, with 9 bases matching TRBD1. CDR3 length equals 15 residues. V lost 6 bases and J lost 4; bases outside the gene matches: 7. The germline V gene encodes CDR1 MDHEN and CDR2 SYDVKM.

This clone was recorded once. This chain uses TRBV5-8 with TRBJ2-5; D is perhaps TRBD2 (5 bases). The CDR3 loop spans 12 amino acids. Germline V gives CDR1 SGHTS, CDR2 YDEGEE. V lost 4 bases to trimming and J lost 10 bases, with 14 bases between them. CDR3 sequence (DNA): TGTGCCAGCAGCGTACTGGGGAGTGGCCAGTACTTC. Amino acid sequence: CASSVLGSGQYF.